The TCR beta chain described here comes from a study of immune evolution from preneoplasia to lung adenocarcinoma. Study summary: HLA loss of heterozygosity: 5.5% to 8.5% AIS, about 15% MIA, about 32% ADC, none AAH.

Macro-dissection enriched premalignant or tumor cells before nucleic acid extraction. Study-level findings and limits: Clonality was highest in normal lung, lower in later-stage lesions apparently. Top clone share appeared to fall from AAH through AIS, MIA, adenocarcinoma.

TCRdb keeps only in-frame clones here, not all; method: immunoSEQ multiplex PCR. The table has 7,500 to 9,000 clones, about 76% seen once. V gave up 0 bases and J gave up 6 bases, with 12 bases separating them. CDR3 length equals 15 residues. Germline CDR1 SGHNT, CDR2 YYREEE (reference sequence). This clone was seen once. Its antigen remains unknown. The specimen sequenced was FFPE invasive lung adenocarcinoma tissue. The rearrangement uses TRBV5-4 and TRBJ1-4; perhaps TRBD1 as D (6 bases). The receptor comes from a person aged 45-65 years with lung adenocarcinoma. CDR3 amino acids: CASSLAQGGHEKLFF. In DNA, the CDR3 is TGTGCCAGCAGCTTGGCACAGGGAGGGCATGAAAAACTGTTTTTT.